This T cell receptor beta chain was documented in a study of blood T cell repertoires in COVID-19. Background on the study: The United States, Italy and Spain supplied acute and convalescent COVID-19 samples. T cells, B-cell-depleted T cells, or PBMCs provided the cDNA or gDNA that served as material.

Germline CDR1 is KGHSH and CDR2 is LQKENI. This CDR3 comprises 14 residues. The J segment lost 5 bases and the V segment lost 4 bases, leaving 5 bases of the junction unmatched. In the study's own analysis: Amplification with reference gene primers provided the estimates of nucleated cell counts. This table comes from immunoSEQ multiplex PCR, and its TCRdb copy is limited to in-frame clones, with some not included. The V and J calls and clone size are taken from that table; D and trimming were inferred from the DNA. Here the sample spans around 160,000 clones, 85% to 90% being singletons. The TCR sequence derives from a human donor in a cohort sampled during active COVID-19. This sequence joins TRBV18 and TRBJ2-7; TRBD1 matches 10 bases. The sample consisted of peripheral blood. The CDR3 region has the DNA TGTGCCAGCTCACGGACAGGGGGAAGGAACGAGCAGTACTTC. This codes for CASSRTGGRNEQYF. The entire variable domain, with the rest obtained from reference TRBV18 and TRBJ2-7, is as follows: NAGVMQNPRHLVRRRGQEARLRCSPMKGHSHVYWYRQLPEEGLKFMVYLQKENIIDESGMPKERFSAEFPKEGPSILRIQQVVRGDSAAYFCASSRTGGRNEQYFGPGTRLTVT.